This T cell receptor beta chain was recovered during a study of T-cell reconstitution after alpha-beta-depleted transplantation in children. Unique molecular identifiers were built into the TCRbeta library. TCRdb ran MiXCR on the PCR reads and lists one entry per CDR3 protein. The sample records over 200,000 distinct CDR3 sequences, around 10% being singletons. CDR3 length equals 16 residues. The germline V gene has CDR1 LNHDA and CDR2 SQIVND (reference sequence). The V end lost 4 bases, the J end lost 4 bases, and 14 bases lay between the germline ends. This clonotype was observed a handful of times.

The sample was PBMCs from the stem cell graft donor, taken from the stem cell graft. The sequence derives from a human donor who donated a stem cell graft to a child with acute lymphoblastic leukemia. The chain combines TRBV19 with TRBJ2-6, with D possibly matching TRBD1 (6 bases). The CDR3 sequence is CASSTNRADGANVLTF. CDR3 DNA: TGTGCCAGTAGTACCAACAGGGCTGACGGGGCCAACGTCCTGACTTTC.